This T cell receptor beta chain is drawn from a study of T cell responses to AZD1222 COVID-19 vaccine. Details on this clone: Its specificity is not known.

Germline V gene sequence: CDR1 MNHEY, CDR2 SVGAGI. Trimming shortened V by 2 bases and J by 6 bases, and 11 bases separated the two germline ends. The CDR3 is 13 residues long. Findings of the study overall: Among spike-specific TCRs, nearly half reportedly target unmutated variant regions. Baseline seropositivity characterized only 5 to 7 AZD1222 recipients.

The repertoire was sequenced with immunoSEQ multiplex PCR; TCRdb's copy has only in-frame clones and lacks some. Among tens of thousands of clones listed, about nine tenths were seen once. This specimen consisted of peripheral blood, obtained on day 0 of AZD1222 vaccination. The clonotype originates from an adult in good health. The rearrangement joins TRBV6-5 to TRBJ2-7, with D possibly called TRBD1 or TRBD2 (5 bases each). As DNA, the CDR3 is TGTGCCAGCAGTTACGGGGGTTATGGCGAGCAGTACTTC. Its protein product is CASSYGGYGEQYF.